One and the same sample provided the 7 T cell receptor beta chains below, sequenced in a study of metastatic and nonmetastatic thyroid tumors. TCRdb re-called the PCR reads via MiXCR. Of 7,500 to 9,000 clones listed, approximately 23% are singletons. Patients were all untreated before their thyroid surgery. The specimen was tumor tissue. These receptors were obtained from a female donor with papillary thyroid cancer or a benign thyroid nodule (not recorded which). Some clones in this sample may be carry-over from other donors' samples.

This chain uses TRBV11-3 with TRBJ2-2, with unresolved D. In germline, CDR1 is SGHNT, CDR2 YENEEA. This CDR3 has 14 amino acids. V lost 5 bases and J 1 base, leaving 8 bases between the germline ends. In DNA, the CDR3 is TGTGCCAGCAGCCCCCGACAGAACACCGGGGAGCTGTTTTTT. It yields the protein CASSPRQNTGELFF.

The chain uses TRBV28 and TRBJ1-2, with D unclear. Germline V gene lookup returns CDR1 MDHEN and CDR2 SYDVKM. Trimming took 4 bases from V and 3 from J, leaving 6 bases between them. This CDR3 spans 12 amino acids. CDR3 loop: CASSSTDYGYTF. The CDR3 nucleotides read TGTGCCAGCAGTTCGACGGACTATGGCTACACCTTC.

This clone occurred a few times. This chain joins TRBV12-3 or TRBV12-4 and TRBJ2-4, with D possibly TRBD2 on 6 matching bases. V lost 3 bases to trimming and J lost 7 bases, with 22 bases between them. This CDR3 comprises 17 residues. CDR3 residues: CASSFEEGQWGRNIQYF. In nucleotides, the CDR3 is TGTGCCAGCAGTTTCGAGGAGGGGCAATGGGGTAGGAACATTCAGTACTTC.

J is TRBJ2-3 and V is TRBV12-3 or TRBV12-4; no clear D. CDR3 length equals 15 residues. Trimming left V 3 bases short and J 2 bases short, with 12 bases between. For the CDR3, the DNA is TGTGCCAGCAGTTTCTCACAGCAATACACAGATACGCAGTATTTT. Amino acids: CASSFSQQYTDTQYF.

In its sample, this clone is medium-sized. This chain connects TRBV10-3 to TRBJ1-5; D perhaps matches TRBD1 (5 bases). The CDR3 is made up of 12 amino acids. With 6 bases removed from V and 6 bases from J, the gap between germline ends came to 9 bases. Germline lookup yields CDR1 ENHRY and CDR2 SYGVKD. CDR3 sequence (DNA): TGTGCCATCAGGGGGGTGGGTCAGCCCCAGCATTTT. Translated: CAIRGVGQPQHF.

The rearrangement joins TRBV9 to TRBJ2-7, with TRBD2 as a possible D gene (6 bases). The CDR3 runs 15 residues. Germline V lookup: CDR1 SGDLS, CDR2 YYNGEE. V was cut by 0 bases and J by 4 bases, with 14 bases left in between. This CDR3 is CASSVESGAPYEQYF. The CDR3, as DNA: TGTGCCAGCAGCGTAGAGTCGGGAGCCCCTTACGAGCAGTACTTC.

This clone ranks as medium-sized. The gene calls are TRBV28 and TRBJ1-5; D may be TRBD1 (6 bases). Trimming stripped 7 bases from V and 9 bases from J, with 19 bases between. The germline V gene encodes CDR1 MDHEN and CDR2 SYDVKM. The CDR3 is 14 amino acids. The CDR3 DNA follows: TGTGCCAGCACCAGACTGGGGGGCCCACCGCCCCAGCATTTT. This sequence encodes CASTRLGGPPPQHF.